Reported below is one TCR beta chain. Its antigen is currently unknown. This record belongs to a study of cytotoxic CD8 clonotypes in ibrutinib-treated CLL. For the study at large: Following treatment for a median around 11 months, range 6 to 36, response samples were then taken.

Profiling relied on immunoSEQ multiplex PCR, and the TCRdb table lists in-frame clones only, not all of them. Altogether over 40,000 clones are present, roughly 83% being singletons, with the ten largest covering about 20%. Points from the study as a whole: The study found baseline clonality above age-matched healthy donors, tracking circulating CD8+ T-cell counts.

The TCR sequence derives from a human donor with chronic lymphocytic leukemia. The material was PBMCs, obtained after 24 months of ibrutinib treatment.

The CDR3 loop reads CASSGNRGNQPQHF. CDR3 sequence (DNA): TGTGCCAGCAGTGGCAACAGGGGCAATCAGCCCCAGCATTTT. V gene TRBV2 combines with J gene TRBJ1-5; a possible D gene is TRBD1 (6 bases). V was pared by 4 bases and J by 2 bases, with 9 bases between. The CDR3 has 14 amino acids. Germline lookup yields CDR1 SNHLY and CDR2 FYNNEI. The whole variable domain, filled in from reference TRBV2 and TRBJ1-5, reads EPEVTQTPSHQVTQMGQEVILRCVPISNHLYFYWYRQILGQKVEFLVSFYNNEISEKSEIFDDQFSVERPDGSNFTLKIRSTKLEDSAMYFCASSGNRGNQPQHFGDGTRLSIL.